The present T cell receptor (beta chain) was sequenced within a study of regulatory T cells in long-lasting Graves disease. Turning to the study itself: The definition of persistent Graves' disease was over 5 years of antithyroid drugs with positive TSH receptor antibodies.

In germline, CDR1 is MNHEY, CDR2 SMNVEV (reference sequence). CDR3 length equals 14 residues. Trimming removed 4 bases at V and 10 bases at J, with 19 bases between. CDR3-region Arm-PCR and iRepertoire HTBI primers produced the TCR beta libraries. In TCRdb, the multiplex PCR reads were re-called with MiXCR into one record per CDR3 protein. Of some 430,000 distinct CDR3 sequences in the sample, roughly 21% are singletons; the top ten hold roughly 7%. The time point: persistent/refractory GD, antithyroid drugs over 5 years with positive TRAb. PBMC-derived RNA was used for the TCR library. One endocrinology department in Xi'an, China, was where patients came from. This clonotype was detected only a few times. The antigen is not known. Study observations and caveats: Among persistent patients, a larger number of public clonotypes were shared (around 3,000) than among newly diagnosed patients (under 1,000). Under persistent disease, TRBV28, TRBJ1-2 and TRBJ2-5 were used preferentially.

The genes are TRBV27 and TRBJ1-1; D may be TRBD1 (6 bases). The sequencing used peripheral blood mononuclear cells (PBMCs), collected when the disease was refractory, from a patient treated with antithyroid drugs. The sequence came from a female donor with Graves disease. CDR3 sequence reads: CASSYQGTATIAFF. The DNA of the CDR3 is TGTGCCAGCAGTTATCAGGGGACCGCAACCATAGCTTTCTTT.